The 20 T cell receptor beta chains given below trace back to one sample, sequenced in a study of T cell responses to AZD1222 COVID-19 vaccine. Here immunoSEQ multiplex PCR was the method, and the copy in TCRdb shows in-frame clones only, minus some. Of 150,000 to 200,000 clones listed, 85% to 90% are singletons. The material sequenced was peripheral blood, taken 28 days after the second AZD1222 dose. These TCRs come from an adult who received the AZD1222 COVID-19 vaccine.

This chain connects TRBV19 to TRBJ1-1; D not certain. The V gene lost 7 bases and the J gene lost 3 bases, with 9 bases spanning the gap. The germline CDR1 and CDR2 sequences are LNHDA and SQIVND (reference sequence). This CDR3 has 12 residues. The CDR3: CASIGIHTEAFF. The CDR3 DNA is TGTGCCAGTATTGGGATTCACACTGAAGCTTTCTTT.

The sample holds one count of this clone. J is TRBJ1-1 and V is TRBV19, with D possibly TRBD1 on 6 matching bases. Per the germline V gene, CDR1 is LNHDA and CDR2 is SQIVND (reference sequence). V was trimmed by 3 bases and J by 1 base, leaving 12 bases between them. CDR3 size: 15 residues. The CDR3 DNA reads TGTGCCAGTAGTATCCCCGGACAGAGGAACACTGAAGCTTTCTTT. It yields the protein CASSIPGQRNTEAFF.

CDR3 protein: CASSPLTGDSYNSPLHF. The CDR3, as DNA: TGTGCCAGCAGCCCCTTGACAGGGGACTCCTATAATTCACCCCTCCACTTT. This chain links TRBV5-6 with TRBJ1-6; TRBD1 aligns across 8 bases. Per the germline V gene, CDR1 is SGHDT and CDR2 is YYEEEE. J gave up 0 bases and V 4 bases, and 6 bases lay outside the gene matches. This CDR3 spans 17 amino acids.

This chain connects TRBV9 to TRBJ2-1, with TRBD2 identical over 10 bases. After removal of 2 bases from V and 7 bases from J, the junction contained 3 bases not matched to a gene. CDR3 length: 14 residues. Per germline, CDR1 SGDLS and CDR2 YYNGEE. As DNA, the CDR3 is TGTGCCAGCAGCGTTAGCGGGGGGTGGAATGAGCAGTTCTTC. Protein: CASSVSGGWNEQFF.

The count of this clone is one. The chain employs TRBV15 and TRBJ1-2; D not certain. Per germline, CDR1 LNHNV and CDR2 YYDKDF (reference sequence). Trimming pared 4 bases from V and 8 bases from J, leaving 23 bases between. This CDR3 is built from 16 residues. DNA of the CDR3: TGTGCCACCAGCATGGCGGGGATGGATTCCGGGAAGGGCTACACCTTC. It is translated as CATSMAGMDSGKGYTF.

This clone was seen once. This chain joins TRBV19 and TRBJ2-7, with a tentative D call TRBD2 (5 bases). CDR1 and CDR2 (germline): LNHDA, SQIVND (reference sequence). The ends were cut back, 6 bases at V and 6 bases at J, with 18 bases in the middle. The CDR3 spans 14 residues. CDR3 protein: CASRTTKDSSEQYF. The CDR3 DNA reads TGTGCCAGTAGGACCACCAAGGACTCTTCCGAGCAGTACTTC.

This chain uses TRBV7-7 with TRBJ2-1; TRBD2 is a possible D gene (5 bases). This CDR3 contains 16 residues. Germline-derived CDR1 and CDR2 are SSHAT and FNYEAQ (reference sequence). Trimming removed 5 bases at V and 4 bases at J, with 18 bases between. The CDR3 nucleotides read TGTGCCAGCAGCGAAAGAGAGGGTTTAGCTTACAATGAGCAGTTCTTC. It encodes CASSEREGLAYNEQFF. The full variable domain, its missing parts supplied by reference TRBV7-7 and TRBJ2-1, is GAGVSQSPRYKVTKRGQDVTLRCDPISSHATLYWYQQALGQGPEFLTYFNYEAQPDKSGLPSDRFSAERPEGSISTLTIQRTEQRDSAMYRCASSEREGLAYNEQFFGPGTRLTVL.

The V and J genes are TRBV25-1 and TRBJ2-3, with D uncertain. Trimming shortened V by 6 bases and J by 2 bases, and 3 bases separated the two germline ends. The CDR3 sequence is 11 residues long. CDR1 MGHDK and CDR2 SYGVNS come from the germline V gene. This CDR3 reads CASRHTDTQYF. CDR3 DNA sequence: TGTGCCAGCAGACACACAGATACGCAGTATTTT.

The J gene is TRBJ2-5, the V gene TRBV6-5; D gene ambiguous. V gave up 1 base and J gave up 2 bases, with 8 bases separating them. This CDR3 is 14 amino acids long. Germline V gives CDR1 MNHEY, CDR2 SVGAGI. In DNA form, the CDR3 reads TGTGCCAGCAGTTACTTGTCAGGACAAGAGACCCAGTACTTC. This codes for CASSYLSGQETQYF.

The rearrangement joins TRBV2 to TRBJ1-1; a possible D gene is TRBD1 (5 bases). The CDR3 is 14 residues long. V was trimmed by 6 bases and J by 2 bases, leaving 13 bases between them. Germline V CDR1 and CDR2: SNHLY, FYNNEI. CDR3 sequence reads: CASSSTRVNTEAFF. For the CDR3, the DNA is TGTGCCAGCAGCTCCACCAGGGTTAACACTGAAGCTTTCTTT.

The count of this clone is one. This rearrangement joins TRBV19 to TRBJ1-2; possible D gene TRBD1, 6 bases. This CDR3 is 15 amino acids long. Germline lookup yields CDR1 LNHDA and CDR2 SQIVND (reference sequence). V was clipped by 3 bases and J by 2 bases, with 13 bases between them. The CDR3 DNA reads TGTGCCAGTAGTATGAGACAGGCTTCAAACTATGGCTACACCTTC. Translated: CASSMRQASNYGYTF.

This clone was seen once. CDR3 DNA sequence: TGTGCCAGCAGCGCCCGACTGGGGGGCCTCAATCAGCCCCAGCATTTT. This translates into CASSARLGGLNQPQHF. The chain joins TRBV21-1 to TRBJ1-5. TRBV21-1 is a pseudogene segment. The CDR3 covers 16 residues.

This chain connects TRBV30 to TRBJ2-7; no reliable D call. CDR3 length equals 11 residues. Per the germline V gene, CDR1 is GTSNPN and CDR2 is SVGIG (reference sequence). The V gene lost 5 bases and the J gene lost 1 base, with 6 bases spanning the gap. CDR3 bases: TGTGCCTGGGGCGGATCCTACGAGCAGTACTTC. Amino acid sequence: CAWGGSYEQYF.

In this sample, this clone turned up once. The chain couples TRBV30 to TRBJ1-4, with 7 positions matching TRBD1. Germline V lookup: CDR1 GTSNPN, CDR2 SVGIG (reference sequence). V shed 7 bases, J shed 8 bases, and the junction held 10 bases outside the gene matches. CDR3 length: 13 residues. In DNA, the CDR3 is TGTGCCTTTACCGGGACAGCGGTAGAAAAACTGTTTTTT. Amino acid sequence: CAFTGTAVEKLFF.

This clone appeared a few times. This sequence joins TRBV27 and TRBJ1-2; D is uncertain. Germline CDR1 reads MNHEY; CDR2 reads SMNVEV (reference sequence). CDR3 length equals 15 residues. The V end was cut by 5 bases, the J end by 4 bases, with 17 bases between. This CDR3 is CASSTAGIGGYGYTF. DNA for the CDR3: TGTGCCAGCAGTACCGCCGGAATCGGCGGCTATGGCTACACCTTC.

The chain combines TRBV7-3 with TRBJ1-6, with a tentative D call TRBD1 (6 bases). Germline V gene sequence: CDR1 SGHTA, CDR2 FQGTGA. V lost 6 bases and J 5 bases, leaving 17 bases between the germline ends. The CDR3 runs to 16 residues. The CDR3, as DNA: TGTGCCAGCAGTCGCTTCGGGGGCCGCGATAATTCACCCCTCCACTTT. This encodes CASSRFGGRDNSPLHF.

This sequence joins TRBV18 and TRBJ1-1; the D is unclear. Trimming pared 4 bases from V and 0 bases from J, leaving 15 bases between. The CDR3 is 16 residues long. The germline CDR1 and CDR2 sequences are KGHSH and LQKENI. The CDR3 DNA follows: TGTGCCAGCTCACTTTTCCCTGGAGCCTTGAACACTGAAGCTTTCTTT. Translation gives CASSLFPGALNTEAFF.

This chain uses TRBV6-5 with TRBJ2-5; D is perhaps TRBD1 or TRBD2 (5 bases each). Trimming removed 6 bases at V and 2 bases at J, with 16 bases between. CDR1 is MNHEY and CDR2 is SVGAGI in the germline V gene. The CDR3 spans 15 residues. CDR3 nucleotide sequence: TGTGCCAGCAGACCCTCCGGGGCCACGCAAGAGACCCAGTACTTC. It encodes CASRPSGATQETQYF.

The chain recombines TRBV5-4 with TRBJ1-2; D may be TRBD1 (6 bases). The CDR3 runs to 14 residues. From germline, CDR1 is SGHNT and CDR2 YYREEE (reference sequence). The V end was cut by 2 bases, the J end by 8 bases, with 16 bases between. The CDR3 bases are TGTGCCAGCAGCTTAGCACAGGGAGCTGGAGGCTACACCTTC. Translation: CASSLAQGAGGYTF.

This clone appeared a single time. The chain joins TRBV11-3 to TRBJ2-5; 11 nucleotides agree with TRBD1. From germline, CDR1 is SGHNT and CDR2 YENEEA. The CDR3 covers 14 residues. V lost 4 bases to trimming and J lost 4 bases; unmatched junction nucleotides: 2. CDR3 amino acids: CASSSGTGGETQYF. The CDR3 DNA reads TGTGCCAGCAGCTCCGGGACAGGGGGAGAGACCCAGTACTTC.